This T cell receptor (beta chain) was profiled in a study of blood T cell repertoires in COVID-19 (dated by TCRdb to about 2020). Study-wide context: Samples from collaborators originated in the United States, Italy and Spain and spanned both the acute and convalescent phases of COVID-19. The samples were drawn from two sources: the first 160 participants of the ongoing ImmuneRACE study, and 1,000 to 1,500 subjects contributed by 6 global collaborators. The prospective study material was composed of cDNA or gDNA derived from T cells, B-cell-depleted T cells, or PBMCs. Where HLA class I and class II types were available, the types were taken from metadata supplied by the sample provider, not from assay-based typing. Deeply sampled blood TCRbeta repertoires from subjects exposed to, actively infected with, or recovered from COVID-19 were included in the dataset. Sample metadata almost always included a de-identified subject ID, COVID-19 status, age in years and sex. A freely available public database, intended as a resource for researchers studying the immune response to SARS-CoV-2, is where the repertoires were released. The investigation overall reported the following: Clinical and demographic metadata were provided uncurated, with the amount varying by source and participant.

TCRbeta CDR3 regions were amplified from genomic DNA using the immunoSEQ Assay, a bias-controlled multiplex PCR. The paper's data handling went like this. The number of nucleated cells in each sample was estimated from the amplification of reference gene primers within the assay. To quantify the absolute abundance of each unique TCRbeta CDR3 rearrangement, sequence reads were collapsed and filtered. For each sample, productive Simpson clonality was calculated as the square root of Simpson's diversity index over productive rearrangements. TCRdb retrieved this table from immuneACCESS and kept in-frame rearrangements only. Not all clones are present; in checked studies, unresolved V genes account for under half, and no reason is known for the remainder. That table supplies the V and J calls and clone size; D and trimming were determined from the DNA. In all, the sample holds 95,000 to 150,000 clones, and 70% to 90% of those were seen once. Of the sample, 0.7% to 0.9% falls within the top ten clones.

The collaborating institutions used their own protocols to collect whole blood in K2EDTA tubes. Collaborator samples were shipped for TCRbeta analysis as frozen whole blood, isolated PBMCs, or DNA extracted from either sample type. A note on this clone: The target of this receptor is not known. No base-level quality is on record; no much larger clone is a single base apart.

The germline V gene provides CDR1 SNHLY and CDR2 FYNNEI. The CDR3, from cysteine to phenylalanine, totals 13 residues. Of all the DNA, just the CDR3 is kept, 39 bases in frame from base 1. The germline V and J ends show losses of 8 bases and 1 base respectively, and no gene match explains 2 bases of the junction. Recombination linked TRBV2 to TRBJ1-1; TRBD1 fits 9 bases in the junction. What was sequenced was peripheral blood. The TCR comes from a woman between 45 and 60 years old with active or convalescent COVID-19. The CDR3 loop reads CASAGQGNTEAFF. The DNA sequence is TGTGCCAGCGCGGGACAGGGGAACACTGAAGCTTTCTTT.